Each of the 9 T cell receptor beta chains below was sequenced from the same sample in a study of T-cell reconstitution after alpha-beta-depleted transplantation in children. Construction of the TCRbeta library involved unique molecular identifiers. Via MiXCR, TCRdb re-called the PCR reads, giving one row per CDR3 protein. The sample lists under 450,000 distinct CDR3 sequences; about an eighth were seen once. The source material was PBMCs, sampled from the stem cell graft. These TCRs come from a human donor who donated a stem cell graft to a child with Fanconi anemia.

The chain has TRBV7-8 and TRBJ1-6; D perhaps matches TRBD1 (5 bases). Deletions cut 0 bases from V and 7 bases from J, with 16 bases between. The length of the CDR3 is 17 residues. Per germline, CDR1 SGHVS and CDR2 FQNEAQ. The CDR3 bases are TGTGCCAGCAGCTTAGCAATTGGACATCGAGGGAATTCACCCCTCCACTTT. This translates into CASSLAIGHRGNSPLHF.

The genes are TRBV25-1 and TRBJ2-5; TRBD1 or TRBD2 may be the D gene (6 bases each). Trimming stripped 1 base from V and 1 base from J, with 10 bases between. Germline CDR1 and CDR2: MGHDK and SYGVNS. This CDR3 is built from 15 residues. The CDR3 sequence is CASSESGGLQETQYF. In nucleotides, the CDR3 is TGTGCCAGCAGTGAATCCGGGGGCCTCCAAGAGACCCAGTACTTC.

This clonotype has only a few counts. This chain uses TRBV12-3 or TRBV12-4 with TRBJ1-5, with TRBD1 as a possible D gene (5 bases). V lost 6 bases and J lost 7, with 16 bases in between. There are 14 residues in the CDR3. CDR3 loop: CASSTSGWEQPQHF. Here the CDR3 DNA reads TGTGCCAGCAGCACTTCAGGGTGGGAACAGCCCCAGCATTTT.

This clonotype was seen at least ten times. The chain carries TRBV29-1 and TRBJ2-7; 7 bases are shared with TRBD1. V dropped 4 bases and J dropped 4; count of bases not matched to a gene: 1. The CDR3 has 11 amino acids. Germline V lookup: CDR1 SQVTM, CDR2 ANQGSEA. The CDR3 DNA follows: TGCAGCGTTGGGGACAGTTACGAGCAGTACGTC. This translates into CSVGDSYEQYV.

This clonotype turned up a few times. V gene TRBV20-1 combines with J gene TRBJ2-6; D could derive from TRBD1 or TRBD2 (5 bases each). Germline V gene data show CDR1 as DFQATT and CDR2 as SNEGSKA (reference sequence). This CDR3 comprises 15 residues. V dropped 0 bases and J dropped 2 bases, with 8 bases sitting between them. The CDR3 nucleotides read TGCAGTGCTAGAGATATGGGGGCTGGGGCCAACGTCCTGACTTTC. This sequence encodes CSARDMGAGANVLTF.

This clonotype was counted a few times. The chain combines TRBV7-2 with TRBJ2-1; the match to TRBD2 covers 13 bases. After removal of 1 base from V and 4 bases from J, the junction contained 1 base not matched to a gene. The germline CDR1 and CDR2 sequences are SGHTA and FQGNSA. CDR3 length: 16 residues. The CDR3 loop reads CASSLETSGGYNEQFF. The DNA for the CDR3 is TGTGCCAGCAGCTTAGAGACTAGCGGGGGGTACAATGAGCAGTTCTTC.

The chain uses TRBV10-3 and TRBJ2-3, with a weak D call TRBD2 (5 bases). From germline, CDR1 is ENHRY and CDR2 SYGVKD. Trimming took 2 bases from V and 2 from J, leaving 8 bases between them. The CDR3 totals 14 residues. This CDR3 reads CAISERGPTDTQYF. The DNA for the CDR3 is TGTGCCATCAGTGAGCGCGGGCCCACAGATACGCAGTATTTT.

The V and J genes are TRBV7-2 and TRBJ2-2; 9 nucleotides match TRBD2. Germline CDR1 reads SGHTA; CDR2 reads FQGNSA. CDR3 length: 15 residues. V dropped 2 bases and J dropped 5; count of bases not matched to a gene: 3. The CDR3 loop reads CASSLRLAGTGELFF. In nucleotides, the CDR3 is TGTGCCAGCAGCTTACGCCTAGCGGGGACCGGGGAGCTGTTTTTT.

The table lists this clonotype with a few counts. The CDR3 coding sequence is TGTGCCAGCAGTTCCCTGGACGGATTCACAGATACGCAGTATTTT. Translating it yields CASSSLDGFTDTQYF. V and J are TRBV27 and TRBJ2-3, with D uncertain. The CDR3 is made up of 15 amino acids. The V gene's germline CDR1 is MNHEY and CDR2 SMNVEV (reference sequence). The V and J ends lost 4 bases and 2 bases respectively, with 13 bases between them.